Each of the 26 T cell receptor beta chains below was sequenced from the same sample in a study of molecular identifiers for immune sequencing clone quantification (dated by TCRdb to the late 2010s). Library preparation employed PCR. The run used a NextSeq 500. TCRdb trimmed public reads at Q25 via fastp, called clones via MiXCR and kept in-frame beta chains. Entries are consolidated by CDR3 protein sequence, retaining the most common genes and DNA. The sample table shows roughly 630,000 distinct CDR3 sequences, and roughly 27% are seen once. About 0.78% of the sample goes to the ten largest clones. The sequenced material came from naive CD8+ T cells from blood, with Jurkat cell RNA spiked in. Interpreted using the paper, the cell subset or site label stands for: FACS-sorted CD8+CD4-CCR7+CD45RA+ naive T cells. All receptors come from a human donor in good health. Some libraries in this study had Jurkat cell RNA spiked in.

V and J are TRBV19 and TRBJ2-7, with TRBD1 matching 9 bases. Germline V gene lookup returns CDR1 LNHDA and CDR2 SQIVND (reference sequence). The CDR3 loop spans 13 amino acids. V gave up 9 bases and J gave up 3 bases; unmatched junction bases: 6. For the CDR3, the DNA is TGTGCCAGCGGGCCGGGACAGGGCTACGAGCAGTACTTC. Encoded protein: CASGPGQGYEQYF.

The chain carries TRBV27 and TRBJ2-7, with 14 bases matching TRBD2. Germline assignment: CDR1 MNHEY and CDR2 SMNVEV (reference sequence). Trimming took 5 bases from V and 5 from J; bases not matched to a gene: 8. The CDR3 spans 16 residues. The CDR3 region is CASSLTGLAGANEQYF. CDR3 DNA sequence: TGTGCCAGCAGTCTCACGGGACTAGCGGGAGCGAACGAGCAGTACTTC.

Comment on this clonotype: This could be a read error, since a much larger clone is one nucleotide away. The rearrangement joins TRBV5-6 to TRBJ1-1; the D is unclear. With 0 bases removed from V and 6 bases from J, the gap between germline ends came to 12 bases. The CDR3 totals 14 residues. Germline CDR1 and CDR2: SGHDT and YYEEEE. The CDR3, as DNA: TGTGCCAGCAGCTTGGAGGAGGATTACTCTGAAGCTTTCTTT. It encodes CASSLEEDYSEAFF.

As to this clonotype: A far larger clone lies a single base away; this is likely a read error. The gene calls are TRBV11-2 and TRBJ1-4; 10 bases are shared with TRBD1. CDR1 SGHAT and CDR2 FQNNGV come from the germline V gene. The CDR3 runs 14 residues. In nucleotides, the CDR3 is TGTGCCAGCAGCCGGACAGGGGGAAATGGAAAACTGTTTTTT. This encodes CASSRTGGNGKLFF. Supplemented by reference TRBV11-2 and TRBJ1-4, the full variable domain reads EAGVAQSPRYKIIEKRQSVAFWCNPISGHATLYWYQQILGQGPKLLIQFQNNGVVDDSQLPKDRFSAERLKGVDSTLKIQPAKLEDSAVYLCASSRTGGNGKLFFGSGTQLSVL.

The chain joins TRBV20-1 to TRBJ2-7; D not resolved. There are 13 residues in the CDR3. Between the trimmed V and J ends, which lost 0 bases and 0 bases, there was a span of 6 bases. Germline V CDR1 and CDR2: DFQATT, SNEGSKA (reference sequence). The CDR3: CSARDGSSYEQYF. The CDR3 DNA sequence: TGCAGTGCTAGAGATGGTAGCTCCTACGAGCAGTACTTC.

This clonotype was recorded many times. The chain joins TRBV7-9 to TRBJ2-5; D perhaps matches TRBD1 (5 bases). Trimming left V 1 base short and J 2 bases short, with 14 bases between. CDR3 size: 16 residues. CDR1 SEHNR and CDR2 FQNEAQ come from the germline V gene (reference sequence). The CDR3 loop reads CASSLGWSQGQETQYF. Written as DNA, the CDR3 is TGTGCCAGCAGCTTAGGATGGAGCCAGGGACAAGAGACCCAGTACTTC. Using reference TRBV7-9 and TRBJ2-5 for the parts outside the CDR3, the full variable domain is DTGVSQNPRHKITKRGQNVTFRCDPISEHNRLYWYRQTLGQGPEFLTYFQNEAQLEKSRLLSDRFSAERPKGSFSTLEIQRTEQGDSAMYLCASSLGWSQGQETQYFGPGTRLLVL.

As for this clonotype: One base away lies a much larger clone, so this may be a sequencing read error. The chain couples TRBV14 to TRBJ2-3; 13 bases agree with TRBD2. Germline trimming cut 4 bases from V and 5 bases from J; bases unmatched to any gene: 12. Germline V lookup: CDR1 SGHDN, CDR2 FVKESK. This CDR3 is built from 18 residues. The DNA of the CDR3 is TGTGCCAGCAGCCGGGGCAGAGGACTAGCGGGAGTTATAGATACGCAGTATTTT. The encoded protein is CASSRGRGLAGVIDTQYF.

This clonotype was seen at least ten times. V usage is TRBV5-4 and J usage is TRBJ2-5; TRBD2 aligns across 8 bases. The CDR3 sequence is 15 residues long. J was trimmed by 5 bases and V by 4 bases; bases with no gene match: 10. The germline V gene has CDR1 SGHNT and CDR2 YYREEE (reference sequence). CDR3 loop: CASSTGTSGLETQYF. DNA for the CDR3: TGTGCCAGCAGCACCGGTACTAGCGGACTGGAGACCCAGTACTTC.

This clonotype was detected many times. The chain couples TRBV14 to TRBJ2-3; a possible D gene is TRBD2 (5 bases). Germline V gene lookup returns CDR1 SGHDN and CDR2 FVKESK. The germline V and J ends were trimmed by 0 bases and 5 bases, with 18 bases remaining between them. The CDR3 totals 17 residues. Written as DNA, the CDR3 is TGTGCCAGCAGCCAAGATCTAGGTCCAGCGGCCCAAGATACGCAGTATTTT. Protein sequence: CASSQDLGPAAQDTQYF.

This clonotype occurred many times. The chain carries TRBV13 and TRBJ2-5; maybe TRBD2 (6 bases). Trimming took 5 bases from V and 3 from J, leaving 22 bases between them. CDR1 is PRHDT and CDR2 is FYEKMQ in the germline V gene (reference sequence). The CDR3 has 17 residues. CDR3 nucleotides: TGTGCCAGCAGCCCCCGAGAAGCGGGCCGCGAAAAAGAGACCCAGTACTTC. It is translated as CASSPREAGREKETQYF.

The chain has TRBV20-1 and TRBJ2-3; the match to TRBD1 covers 9 bases. The germline V gene encodes CDR1 DFQATT and CDR2 SNEGSKA (reference sequence). The CDR3 runs to 16 residues. After removal of 0 bases from V and 3 bases from J, the junction contained 7 bases not matched to a gene. CDR3 protein: CSARDYGQGRTDTQYF. CDR3 sequence (DNA): TGCAGTGCTAGAGATTACGGACAGGGGAGGACAGATACGCAGTATTTT.

A few counts support this clonotype. The V call is TRBV30, the J call TRBJ2-7, with 11 nucleotides matching TRBD2. Germline CDR1 and CDR2: GTSNPN and SVGIG (reference sequence). CDR3 length equals 13 residues. V trimming: 8 bases; J trimming: 7 bases; junction bases outside the gene matches: 10. CDR3 region: CAGSGGANSEQYF. The CDR3 DNA reads as TGTGCCGGTAGCGGGGGGGCGAATAGTGAGCAGTACTTC.

This clonotype occurred a few times. This chain joins TRBV13 and TRBJ2-1; 14 nucleotides match TRBD2. The trim removed 5 bases at V and 7 bases at J, leaving 7 bases unmatched. The CDR3 has 16 residues. Germline CDR1 is PRHDT and CDR2 is FYEKMQ (reference sequence). The CDR3 sequence is CASSPGTSGSLNEQFF. Here the CDR3 DNA reads TGTGCCAGCAGCCCGGGGACTAGCGGGAGTTTGAATGAGCAGTTCTTC.

This clonotype was seen only a few times. The junction departs from germline at one end; a sequencing error may be responsible. The rearrangement uses TRBV7-9 and TRBJ1-6, with 8 bases that match TRBD1. The CDR3 spans 15 residues. Germline V gene data show CDR1 as SEHNR and CDR2 as FQNEAQ (reference sequence). CDR3 sequence reads: CASSLAGGADSPLHF. The CDR3 DNA follows: TGTGCCAGCAGCCTAGCAGGGGGCGCCGATTCACCCCTCCACTTT.

The chain joins TRBV24-1 to TRBJ2-1; no clear D gene. V was clipped by 6 bases and J by 4 bases, with 6 bases between them. CDR3 length: 12 residues. Per germline, CDR1 KGHDR and CDR2 SFDVKD. The CDR3 DNA follows: TGTGCCACCAGTCGCGAGTACAATGAGCAGTTCTTC. Its translation: CATSREYNEQFF.

This clonotype has ten or more counts. This chain joins TRBV4-1 and TRBJ2-7; 7 nucleotides match TRBD1. The V gene end was trimmed by 2 bases and the J gene end by 5 bases; junction bases not matched to a gene: 9. CDR3 size: 15 residues. Germline assignment: CDR1 MGHRA and CDR2 YSYEKL. CDR3 region: CASSQTRGNGHEQYF. The CDR3 DNA reads as TGCGCCAGCAGCCAAACCAGGGGGAACGGCCACGAGCAGTACTTC.

This clonotype was observed many times. J is TRBJ2-1 and V is TRBV28; D may match TRBD1 or TRBD2 (6 bases each). The CDR3 is 14 amino acids. The V gene lost 3 bases and the J gene lost 4 bases, with 10 bases spanning the gap. Germline V gene sequence: CDR1 MDHEN, CDR2 SYDVKM. In DNA, the CDR3 is TGTGCCAGCAGTTTGGGGGGCTTGTACAATGAGCAGTTCTTC. This codes for CASSLGGLYNEQFF.

Only a few counts were recorded for this clonotype. The chain carries TRBV4-2 and TRBJ2-7, with 7 bases matching TRBD2. The CDR3 spans 15 residues. Trimming at V came to 0 bases and at J to 4 bases, leaving 6 bases not matched to a gene. Germline CDR1 is LGHNA and CDR2 is YNFKEQ. CDR3 sequence reads: CASSQEGDYLYEQYF. DNA for the CDR3: TGTGCCAGCAGCCAAGAAGGGGACTACCTATACGAGCAGTACTTC.

This clonotype was picked up many times. The chain couples TRBV27 to TRBJ2-7; unclear D gene. Germline V gene sequence: CDR1 MNHEY, CDR2 SMNVEV (reference sequence). Trimming removed 4 bases at V and 0 bases at J, with 10 bases between. This CDR3 has 14 amino acids. CDR3 coding DNA: TGTGCCAGCAGTTCCGGACCGGGCTCCTACGAGCAGTACTTC. It translates to CASSSGPGSYEQYF.

Worth noting for this clonotype: Being one base from a much bigger clone, this may be a read error. V usage is TRBV7-9 and J usage is TRBJ2-3; unclear D gene. CDR1 is SEHNR, CDR2 FQNEAQ, per germline (reference sequence). V lost 1 base and J lost 2, with 13 bases in between. The CDR3 consists of 16 residues. This CDR3 reads CASSLEVHTNTDTQYF. The CDR3 nucleotides read TGTGCCAGCAGCTTAGAGGTTCACACCAACACAGATACGCAGTATTTT.

This clonotype was counted a few times. The rearrangement joins TRBV6-2 or TRBV6-3 to TRBJ2-7; 9 bases line up with TRBD1. Per the germline V gene, CDR1 is MNHEY and CDR2 is SVGEGT. The CDR3 contains 14 residues. V was pared by 2 bases and J by 4 bases, with 3 bases of the junction left unmatched. The CDR3 nucleotides read TGTGCCAGCAGTTACGGGGACAGGGAATACGAGCAGTACTTC. It translates to CASSYGDREYEQYF.

This clonotype was observed at least ten times. The rearrangement uses TRBV28 and TRBJ2-1, with 8 bases fitting TRBD2. The CDR3 sequence is 19 residues long. V shed 8 bases, J shed 2 bases, and the junction held 20 bases outside the gene matches. The germline CDR1 and CDR2 sequences are MDHEN and SYDVKM. CDR3 protein: CASRGSAPTSARPYNEQFF. The CDR3 DNA sequence: TGTGCCAGCCGGGGGTCCGCTCCGACTAGCGCACGGCCCTACAATGAGCAGTTCTTC.

The chain combines TRBV7-9 with TRBJ1-2; 9 bases map to TRBD1. Germline values: CDR1 SEHNR, CDR2 FQNEAQ (reference sequence). The CDR3 length is 17 residues. V shed 0 bases, J shed 6 bases, and the junction held 11 bases outside the gene matches. CDR3 in DNA: TGTGCCAGCAGCTTAGCGCACAGGACAGGGGAAGGTGATGGCTACACCTTC. It translates to CASSLAHRTGEGDGYTF.

V gene TRBV20-1 combines with J gene TRBJ2-5; 7 bases agree with TRBD1. Germline V lookup: CDR1 DFQATT, CDR2 SNEGSKA (reference sequence). Trimming at V came to 3 bases and at J to 2 bases, leaving 6 bases not matched to a gene. The CDR3 sequence is 14 residues long. The CDR3 coding sequence is TGCAGTGCTAGCGGGACAGACCCTCAAGAGACCCAGTACTTC. It is translated as CSASGTDPQETQYF.

Concerning this clonotype: A read error is possible here, since a much larger clone lies one base away. This chain joins TRBV28 and TRBJ1-5; 8 positions match TRBD1. V gave up 6 bases and J gave up 8 bases; unmatched junction bases: 6. CDR3 length: 13 residues. Germline CDR1 is MDHEN and CDR2 is SYDVKM. CDR3 sequence: CASSYRGDKPQHF. The CDR3 DNA reads as TGTGCCAGCAGCTACAGGGGGGATAAGCCCCAGCATTTT.

This clonotype was detected a few times. The genes are TRBV6-5 and TRBJ2-3; D uncertain. Trimming left V 4 bases short and J 2 bases short, with 13 bases between. This CDR3 contains 15 residues. Germline V gene lookup returns CDR1 MNHEY and CDR2 SVGAGI. In nucleotides, the CDR3 is TGTGCCAGCAGTTTCGACACCGAGGCCACAGATACGCAGTATTTT. It translates to CASSFDTEATDTQYF.